The 18 T cell receptor beta chains listed next were all sequenced from one sample in a study of T cell repertoires in cytomegalovirus infection. For these TCRs, the target antigens are not known. MiXCR was run by TCRdb on the reads, yielding one entry per CDR3 protein. The table lists 900,000 to 950,000 distinct CDR3 sequences, approximately 30% of them singletons. Material: cultured CD8+ T cells from PBMCs, obtained from culture after CMV antigen stimulation. All receptors come from a human donor in good health (CMV status not recorded). Some clones in this sample may be carry-over from other donors' samples.

The chain links TRBV18 to TRBJ1-1, with 7 bases fitting TRBD1. The CDR3 contains 14 residues. V was pared by 3 bases and J by 11 bases, with 12 bases of the junction left unmatched. Germline CDR1 reads KGHSH; CDR2 reads LQKENI. The CDR3 here is CASSPPETGREAFF. DNA of the CDR3: TGTGCCAGCTCACCTCCGGAGACAGGGAGGGAGGCTTTCTTT.

The rearrangement joins TRBV7-9 to TRBJ2-5; a possible D gene is TRBD2 (6 bases). Trimming cost V 3 bases and J 5 bases, with 22 bases left between them. This CDR3 region has 17 residues. Germline-derived CDR1 and CDR2 are SEHNR and FQNEAQ (reference sequence). The CDR3 loop reads CASSFRTIGRQAETQYF. The DNA for the CDR3 is TGTGCCAGCAGCTTTAGGACTATTGGGCGGCAGGCCGAGACCCAGTACTTC.

In its sample, this clonotype was seen a few times. The V call is TRBV6-5, the J call TRBJ1-2; possible D gene TRBD1, 5 bases. Trimming shortened V by 6 bases and J by 6 bases, and 14 bases separated the two germline ends. The CDR3 has 13 amino acids. Germline CDR1 and CDR2: MNHEY and SVGAGI. This chain's CDR3 is CASRPGESNGYTF. The CDR3 nucleotides read TGTGCCAGCAGGCCGGGGGAGTCCAATGGCTACACCTTC.

Only a few counts were recorded for this clonotype. This chain uses TRBV29-1 with TRBJ1-2; TRBD1 is a possible D gene (5 bases). CDR3 length: 16 residues. The germline V and J ends were trimmed by 0 bases and 4 bases, with 18 bases remaining between them. CDR1 and CDR2 (germline): SQVTM, ANQGSEA. The CDR3 DNA is TGCAGCGTTGAAGATCTAATTGGGCAGGGTGGCTATGGCTACACCTTC. As protein: CSVEDLIGQGGYGYTF. The variable domain in full, completed from reference TRBV29-1 and TRBJ1-2, reads SAVISQKPSRDICQRGTSLTIQCQVDSQVTMMFWYRQQPGQSLTLIATANQGSEATYESGFVIDKFPISRPNLTFSTLTVSNMSPEDSSIYLCSVEDLIGQGGYGYTFGSGTRLTVV.

Comment on this clonotype: Sequence at one end of the junction differs from germline and may be a read error. The V call is TRBV4-1, the J call TRBJ2-2; 8 nucleotides line up with TRBD2. This CDR3 is built from 16 residues. Germline CDR1 reads MGHRA; CDR2 reads YSYEKL. The CDR3 protein is CASSQFGGDGTGELFF. The CDR3 bases are TGTGCCAGCAGCCAATTCGGGGGGGATGGGACCGGGGAGCTGTTTTTT.

This clonotype was detected a few times. The chain combines TRBV20-1 with TRBJ2-5; 14 nucleotides match TRBD2. From germline, CDR1 is DFQATT and CDR2 SNEGSKA (reference sequence). The trim removed 8 bases at V and 1 base at J, leaving 9 bases unmatched. CDR3 length equals 16 residues. The CDR3 spells CSSPGLAGEGQETQYF. As DNA, the CDR3 is TGCAGTTCTCCGGGACTAGCGGGGGAAGGCCAAGAGACCCAGTACTTC.

The genes are TRBV7-9 and TRBJ1-1; TRBD1 is a possible D gene (5 bases). V lost 7 bases and J lost 10, with 16 bases in between. The length of the CDR3 is 12 residues. Germline V gives CDR1 SEHNR, CDR2 FQNEAQ (reference sequence). The CDR3 region is CASTEDSFVAFF. CDR3 sequence (DNA): TGTGCCAGCACCGAAGACAGTTTTGTAGCTTTCTTT.

The gene calls are TRBV4-1 and TRBJ1-4; 9 bases align to TRBD1. Trimming removed 3 bases from V and 6 bases from J; junction bases left unmatched: 5. Germline CDR1 reads MGHRA; CDR2 reads YSYEKL. CDR3 length equals 15 residues. CDR3 in amino acids: CASSQGWTGDEKLFF. DNA for the CDR3: TGCGCCAGCAGCCAGGGATGGACAGGGGATGAAAAACTGTTTTTT.

Comment on this clonotype: Since a much larger clone is just one base distant, this may be a read error. CDR3 region: CASRSGRGSDYGYTF. The CDR3 nucleotides are TGTGCCAGCAGGTCAGGGAGGGGGAGCGACTATGGCTACACCTTC. This chain connects TRBV12-3 or TRBV12-4 to TRBJ1-2; maybe TRBD1 (6 bases). Trimming pared 6 bases from V and 3 bases from J, leaving 17 bases between. This CDR3 has 15 residues.

This clonotype was detected ten times or more. The chain is built from TRBV12-3 or TRBV12-4 and TRBJ1-6, with 12 bases matching TRBD1. Trimming at V came to 5 bases and at J to 7 bases, leaving 9 bases not matched to a gene. The CDR3 totals 17 residues. In DNA, the CDR3 is TGTGCCAGCAGTCACGGAGGGACAGGGGGCTTCAATTCACCCCTCCACTTT. Translated: CASSHGGTGGFNSPLHF.

This clonotype was picked up a small number of times. The chain joins TRBV5-8 to TRBJ2-1; TRBD2 aligns across 10 bases. Germline assignment: CDR1 SGHTS and CDR2 YDEGEE. The V segment lost 4 bases and the J segment 5 bases; nucleotides outside the gene matches: 21. The length of the CDR3 is 20 residues. The DNA for the CDR3 is TGTGCCAGCAGCCCCTTAGGAGCGGGGGGGCCTCGTGATCTCCACAATGAGCAGTTCTTC. It is translated as CASSPLGAGGPRDLHNEQFF.

This clonotype has ten or more counts. V usage is TRBV19 and J usage is TRBJ1-2, with D perhaps matching TRBD1 (5 bases). This CDR3 has 13 amino acids. CDR1 is LNHDA and CDR2 is SQIVND in the germline V gene (reference sequence). The V end lost 6 bases, the J end lost 7 bases, and 15 bases lay between the germline ends. In DNA, the CDR3 is TGTGCCAGTAGAAGGCGGGGGAATAGTGGCTACACCTTC. It translates to CASRRRGNSGYTF.

The V call is TRBV28, the J call TRBJ2-1; D unresolved. CDR1 MDHEN and CDR2 SYDVKM come from the germline V gene. The CDR3 has 15 amino acids. V was shortened by 5 bases and J by 1 base, with 12 bases between the two germline ends. As DNA, the CDR3 is TGTGCCAGCAGTGTGGTGGCTAGTTCCTACAATGAGCAGTTCTTC. Translating it yields CASSVVASSYNEQFF.

Regarding this clonotype: This sequence may be a read error, since a much larger clone differs from it by one base. The chain has TRBV7-8 and TRBJ1-6; D unclear. V gave up 4 bases and J gave up 10 bases, with 11 bases separating them. CDR1 and CDR2 (germline): SGHVS, FQNEAQ. CDR3 size: 13 residues. The CDR3 reads CASSSIHDSPLHF. The CDR3 nucleotides read TGTGCCAGCAGCTCAATCCACGACTCACCCCTCCACTTT.

The chain joins TRBV7-1 to TRBJ2-2; possible D gene TRBD1, 5 bases. TRBV7-1 is placed among ORFs of uncertain function. Trimming shortened V by 3 bases and J by 2 bases, and 16 bases separated the two germline ends. The CDR3 length is 17 residues. CDR3 protein: CASSSTYWGPNTGELFF. CDR3 in DNA: TGTGCCAGCAGCTCCACCTACTGGGGCCCAAACACCGGGGAGCTGTTTTTT.

The rearrangement uses TRBV7-9 and TRBJ2-7; 11 bases are a match to TRBD1. The V gene end was trimmed by 1 base and the J gene end by 5 bases; junction bases not matched to a gene: 4. The CDR3 is made up of 15 amino acids. Germline V gene sequence: CDR1 SEHNR, CDR2 FQNEAQ (reference sequence). The CDR3 loop reads CASSLGTGGFDEQYF. CDR3 nucleotides: TGTGCCAGCAGCTTAGGGACAGGGGGCTTCGACGAGCAGTACTTC.

The sample holds a few counts of this clonotype. The chain employs TRBV6-1 and TRBJ1-4, with 7 nucleotides matching TRBD1. Germline-derived CDR1 and CDR2 are MNHNS and SASEGT. V was pared by 2 bases and J by 8 bases, with 8 bases of the junction left unmatched. The CDR3 has 15 amino acids. DNA of the CDR3: TGTGCCAGCAGTGAACTGACAGGGACGCGAGAAAAACTGTTTTTT. Protein: CASSELTGTREKLFF.

This clonotype has at least ten counts. This sequence joins TRBV7-6 and TRBJ2-3, with a weak D call TRBD2 (7 bases). In germline, CDR1 is SGHVS, CDR2 FNYEAQ. The CDR3 runs 15 residues. V was shortened by 1 base and J by 6 bases, with 14 bases between the two germline ends. CDR3 nucleotides: TGTGCCAGCAGCTTAGTGGCGGGGGCCCCCGATACGCAGTATTTT. This sequence encodes CASSLVAGAPDTQYF.